This is a list of T cell receptor beta chains from one sample in a study of blood T cell repertoires in COVID-19. Only in-frame clones appear in the TCRdb table, and some are missing; sequencing was by immunoSEQ multiplex PCR. This sample has approximately 250,000 clones, with 85% to 90% found just once. Sequencing input: PBMCs or T cells enriched from blood (not recorded which). The source is a woman in her 30s with acute COVID-19. The CDR3 runs from the conserved cysteine through the conserved F or W. The D gene is left open where the match is weak. Not every row has a clone size; where given, it reads once, few, many or a size class.

j_call d_call v_call clone_size cdr3_aa cdr3_nt
TRBJ2-7 TRBD2 TRBV4-1 NA CASSQQTLAGGTYEQYF TGCGCCAGCAGCCAACAAACCCTAGCGGGAGGGACCTACGAGCAGTACTTC
TRBJ1-1 NA TRBV27 NA CASIVDSTSAEAFF TGTGCCAGCATCGTGGACAGCACGAGCGCTGAAGCTTTCTTT
TRBJ2-7 TRBD2 TRBV19 NA CASSIGSGGAYEQYF TGTGCCAGTAGTATAGGATCGGGGGGGGCCTACGAGCAGTACTTC
TRBJ1-5 NA TRBV2 NA CASSPQGGNQPQHF TGTGCCAGCAGCCCACAGGGTGGCAATCAGCCCCAGCATTTT
TRBJ2-1 TRBD2 TRBV6-4 NA CASRRTSGMGNSYNEQFF TGTGCCAGCAGAAGGACTAGCGGGATGGGAAATTCCTACAATGAGCAGTTCTTC
TRBJ2-7 NA TRBV5-1 once CASSLAKIDISYEQYF TGCGCCAGCAGCTTGGCCAAGATAGACATTTCCTACGAGCAGTACTTC
TRBJ1-1 NA TRBV11-1 NA CASSSPGGGQRTEAFF TGTGCCAGCAGTTCCCCCGGGGGTGGGCAGCGCACTGAAGCTTTCTTT
TRBJ2-7 TRBD1 TRBV12-3/TRBV12-4 few CASNRQGAYEQYF TGTGCCAGCAATCGACAGGGGGCTTACGAGCAGTACTTC
TRBJ1-2 NA TRBV29-1 NA CSVELSDKPPAWGYTF TGCAGCGTTGAATTGAGCGATAAGCCACCGGCCTGGGGCTACACCTTC
TRBJ2-1 NA TRBV2 NA CASSGGARSYNEQFF TGTGCCAGCAGTGGGGGCGCCCGCTCCTACAATGAGCAGTTCTTC
TRBJ2-1 TRBD1 TRBV7-6 NA CASSLEDRLVNEQFF TGTGCCAGCAGCTTAGAGGACAGGCTGGTCAATGAGCAGTTCTTC
TRBJ2-3 NA TRBV27 NA CASSFSTGDTQYF TGTGCCAGCAGTTTCTCAACAGGGGATACGCAGTATTTT
TRBJ2-7 NA TRBV19 few CASSRVGSYEQYF TGTGCCAGTAGTCGGGTCGGATCCTACGAGCAGTACTTC
TRBJ2-1 TRBD2 TRBV6-5 NA CASSYGGSGYNEQFF TGTGCCAGCAGTTACGGCGGGAGTGGGTACAATGAGCAGTTCTTC
TRBJ1-2 TRBD1 TRBV19 NA CASSTTPGTGGDYGYTF TGTGCCAGTAGTACCACTCCCGGGACAGGGGGGGACTATGGCTACACCTTC
TRBJ2-7 NA TRBV18 NA CASSQTGYEQYF TGTGCCAGCTCACAGACAGGCTACGAGCAGTACTTC
TRBJ2-1 TRBD2 TRBV6-5 NA CASSSVAGVYNEQFF TGTGCCAGCAGTTCCGTAGCGGGAGTCTACAATGAGCAGTTCTTC
TRBJ2-1 TRBD2 TRBV5-4 NA CASSLEPLAGEEIF TGTGCCAGCAGCTTGGAACCACTAGCGGGAGAAGAGATCTTC
TRBJ2-7 NA TRBV18 NA CASSPAGEPAYEQYF TGTGCCAGCTCACCCGCAGGGGAGCCGGCCTACGAGCAGTACTTC
TRBJ2-7 NA TRBV6-5 once CASGQGHFSYEQYF TGTGCCAGCGGTCAGGGACATTTCTCCTACGAGCAGTACTTC
TRBJ1-2 NA TRBV5-1 NA CASSLVADTLYGYTF TGCGCCAGCAGCTTGGTGGCAGACACCCTGTATGGCTACACCTTC
TRBJ2-1 TRBD2 TRBV25-1 NA CASSVTGGAYNEQFF TGTGCCAGCAGTGTAACGGGAGGCGCCTACAATGAGCAGTTCTTC
TRBJ2-3 NA TRBV4-1 NA CASSQTWDTDTQYF TGCGCCAGCAGCCAAACATGGGACACTGATACGCAGTATTTT
TRBJ1-4 NA TRBV7-9 NA CASSGSGEKLFF TGTGCCAGCAGTGGATCAGGTGAAAAACTGTTTTTT
TRBJ2-3 TRBD2 TRBV5-4 once CASSNRLAGLTDTQYF TGTGCCAGCAGCAACAGACTAGCGGGTCTCACAGATACGCAGTATTTT
TRBJ2-7 NA TRBV28 NA CASSPGSNGEQYF TGTGCCAGCAGTCCGGGGTCAAACGGCGAGCAGTACTTC
TRBJ2-1 TRBD2 TRBV6-4 NA CASSDLAGNKNEQFF TGTGCCAGCAGTGACTTAGCGGGAAATAAAAATGAGCAGTTCTTC
TRBJ2-1 NA TRBV12-2 NA CASRFFRGSYNEQFF TGTGCAAGTCGCTTTTTTCGGGGCTCCTACAATGAGCAGTTCTTC
TRBJ2-1 NA TRBV6-1 NA CASSDSGIVSYNEQFF TGTGCCAGCAGTGATAGCGGTATAGTATCCTACAATGAGCAGTTCTTC
TRBJ2-6 NA TRBV4-3 NA CASSQEMRGYSGANVLTF TGCGCCAGCAGCCAAGAAATGAGAGGGTACTCTGGGGCCAACGTCCTGACTTTC
TRBJ1-3 NA TRBV19 NA CASRGPLAGNTIYF TGTGCCAGTCGCGGGCCTTTGGCTGGAAACACCATATATTTT